The 19 T cell receptor beta chains in this list originate from one sample, sequenced in a study of identifying expanded T cells in peripheral blood. Repertoires were generated with immunoSEQ multiplex PCR, while TCRdb's copy carries only in-frame clones and drops some. Of about 100,000 clones listed, 88% are singletons. Sequenced: blood. Receptors were obtained from a person aged 18 to 69 in good health.

The chain uses TRBV4-3 and TRBJ2-3; D tentatively reads TRBD1 or TRBD2 (6 bases each). Germline-derived CDR1 and CDR2 are LGHNA and YSLEER. The germline V and J ends were trimmed by 4 bases and 0 bases, with 23 bases remaining between them. This CDR3 contains 19 residues. CDR3 bases: TGCGCCAGCAGCCCAGGGGAGACTAGTATATTCGCTAGCACAGATACGCAGTATTTT. Residues: CASSPGETSIFASTDTQYF.

This clone was observed a handful of times. The J gene is TRBJ1-4, the V gene TRBV7-6, with D possibly being TRBD1 (5 bases). Germline V gene data show CDR1 as SGHVS and CDR2 as FNYEAQ. The CDR3 length is 15 residues. V dropped 4 bases and J dropped 6 bases, with 15 bases sitting between them. Here the CDR3 DNA reads TGTGCCAGCAGCTCGCAAACAGGACCCTATGAAAAACTGTTTTTT. This encodes CASSSQTGPYEKLFF.

Notes on this clone: One junction end disagrees with the germline gene, perhaps due to a read error. The V call is TRBV28, the J call TRBJ2-1; D remains unclear. Germline CDR1 reads MDHEN; CDR2 reads SYDVKM. The CDR3 runs 17 residues. In nucleotides, the CDR3 is TGTGTCAGCAGTTTATTCGAGTCCGGAGTCTCCTACAATGAGCAGTTCTTC. Translation gives CVSSLFESGVSYNEQFF.

V and J are TRBV18 and TRBJ1-2; TRBD1 agrees at 11 bases. Per germline, CDR1 KGHSH and CDR2 LQKENI. V shed 0 bases and J 4 bases; nucleotides not matched to a gene: 1. The CDR3 length is 15 residues. Written as DNA, the CDR3 is TGTGCCAGCTCACCACCCGGGACAGGGGGCTATGGCTACACCTTC. Translating it yields CASSPPGTGGYGYTF. The complete variable domain, with remaining parts taken from reference TRBV18 and TRBJ1-2, reads NAGVMQNPRHLVRRRGQEARLRCSPMKGHSHVYWYRQLPEEGLKFMVYLQKENIIDESGMPKERFSAEFPKEGPSILRIQQVVRGDSAAYFCASSPPGTGGYGYTFGSGTRLTVV.

The gene calls are TRBV5-8 and TRBJ1-3, with D perhaps TRBD1 (5 bases). The CDR3 extends over 17 amino acids. V lost 0 bases and J lost 0, with 13 bases in between. CDR1 SGHTS and CDR2 YDEGEE come from the germline V gene. CDR3 coding DNA: TGTGCCAGCAGCTTGGTAGGGGAGCCTCTCTCTGGAAACACCATATATTTT. Its protein product is CASSLVGEPLSGNTIYF.

J is TRBJ2-4 and V is TRBV11-3, with 12 bases lining up with TRBD2. There are 18 residues in the CDR3. Germline V gene lookup returns CDR1 SGHNT and CDR2 YENEEA. V was clipped by 4 bases and J by 0 bases; unmatched bases: 7. The CDR3 loop is CASSSLAGGDLAKNIQYF. The DNA for the CDR3 is TGTGCCAGCAGCTCACTAGCGGGGGGAGACTTAGCCAAAAACATTCAGTACTTC.

The chain's CDR3 is CASSSEAGPTYEQYF. The CDR3 DNA reads TGTGCCAGCAGTTCAGAGGCAGGCCCGACCTACGAGCAGTACTTC. This chain joins TRBV6-5 and TRBJ2-7, with no clear D. Trimming removed 4 bases at V and 2 bases at J, with 15 bases between. The CDR3 spans 15 residues. Germline CDR1 is MNHEY and CDR2 is SVGAGI.

This clone was recorded only once. The same CDR3 also results from other DNA sequences found in this sample. The V gene is TRBV30, the J gene TRBJ2-5; D remains unclear. The CDR3 spans 12 residues. Trimming shortened V by 0 bases and J by 5 bases, and 7 bases separated the two germline ends. Germline CDR1 and CDR2: GTSNPN and SVGIG (reference sequence). CDR3 in DNA: TGTGCCTGGAGTGTTCTGGGGGAGACCCAGTACTTC. Protein sequence: CAWSVLGETQYF.

The chain has TRBV5-1 and TRBJ1-1; D is unresolved. The CDR3 totals 13 residues. Germline V gives CDR1 SGHRS, CDR2 YFSETQ. V lost 0 bases and J 6 bases, leaving 9 bases between the germline ends. CDR3 residues: CASSLGSGAEAFF. The CDR3 DNA reads as TGCGCCAGCAGCTTGGGCTCAGGAGCTGAAGCTTTCTTT.

This sequence joins TRBV20-1 and TRBJ1-2; 7 bases map to TRBD1. In germline, CDR1 is DFQATT, CDR2 SNEGSKA (reference sequence). Unmatched junction bases numbered 6, after V lost 8 bases and J lost 6 bases. This CDR3 is 11 amino acids long. CDR3 protein: CSFRGFDGYTF. The DNA of the CDR3 is TGCAGTTTCAGGGGGTTTGATGGCTACACCTTC.

J is TRBJ1-1 and V is TRBV10-3, with D possibly matching TRBD1 (5 bases). CDR1 and CDR2 (germline): ENHRY, SYGVKD. The ends were cut back, 0 bases at V and 6 bases at J, with 8 bases in the middle. The CDR3 length is 13 residues. The CDR3 sequence is CAISESGGAEAFF. DNA of the CDR3: TGTGCCATCAGTGAGTCAGGAGGGGCTGAAGCTTTCTTT.

This clone was seen more than once but under ten times. This sequence joins TRBV6-5 and TRBJ1-6, with D tentatively TRBD1 (5 bases). Trimming took off 6 bases at V and 7 bases at J, with 10 bases between the two ends. From germline, CDR1 is MNHEY and CDR2 SVGAGI. This CDR3 is 13 amino acids long. The CDR3 protein is CASRSKGNSPLHF. In nucleotides, the CDR3 is TGTGCCAGCAGGAGTAAGGGGAATTCACCCCTCCACTTT.

The chain combines TRBV6-1 with TRBJ2-3; D not certain. The CDR3 has 13 residues. Germline loops: CDR1 MNHNS, CDR2 SASEGT. V was shortened by 3 bases and J by 2 bases, with 6 bases between the two germline ends. CDR3 amino acids: CASSEGNTDTQYF. CDR3 DNA: TGTGCCAGCAGTGAGGGAAACACAGATACGCAGTATTTT.

This clone was counted only a few times. J is TRBJ2-5 and V is TRBV15; perhaps TRBD1 as D (6 bases). Looked up from germline, CDR1 is LNHNV and CDR2 is YYDKDF (reference sequence). The ends were cut back, 5 bases at V and 4 bases at J, with 11 bases in the middle. This CDR3 contains 13 residues. The CDR3 coding sequence is TGTGCCACCAGCCCTACAGGGAGAGAGACCCAGTACTTC. As protein: CATSPTGRETQYF.

This clone showed up just a few times. The CDR3 loop is CASSPGRANYGYTF. In DNA form, the CDR3 reads TGTGCCAGCAGCCCCGGACGGGCCAACTATGGCTACACCTTC. The chain is built from TRBV7-9 and TRBJ1-2; D uncertain. The CDR3 is 14 amino acids. The V end was cut by 5 bases, the J end by 2 bases, with 12 bases between. The germline CDR1 and CDR2 sequences are SEHNR and FQNEAQ (reference sequence). The complete variable domain, with remaining parts taken from reference TRBV7-9 and TRBJ1-2, reads DTGVSQNPRHKITKRGQNVTFRCDPISEHNRLYWYRQTLGQGPEFLTYFQNEAQLEKSRLLSDRFSAERPKGSFSTLEIQRTEQGDSAMYLCASSPGRANYGYTFGSGTRLTVV.

V gene TRBV7-3 combines with J gene TRBJ2-1, with D possibly being TRBD2 (7 bases). The CDR3 has 14 amino acids. V was cut by 1 base and J by 8 bases, with 12 bases left in between. From germline, CDR1 is SGHTA and CDR2 FQGTGA. This CDR3 reads CASSLMTGGHEQFF. The CDR3 DNA sequence: TGTGCCAGCAGCTTAATGACGGGGGGCCATGAGCAGTTCTTC.

The chain carries TRBV6-1 and TRBJ2-7; D is unresolved. Trimming removed 2 bases from V and 1 base from J, with 9 bases in between. The germline CDR1 and CDR2 sequences are MNHNS and SASEGT. This CDR3 comprises 14 residues. The CDR3 sequence: CASSEMVNSYEQYF. CDR3 in DNA: TGTGCCAGCAGTGAAATGGTCAATTCCTACGAGCAGTACTTC.

This clone was counted once. V and J are TRBV2 and TRBJ2-5, with D perhaps being TRBD1 or TRBD2 (5 bases each). Trimming took 2 bases from V and 13 from J, leaving 20 bases between them. CDR3 length equals 14 residues. The germline CDR1 and CDR2 sequences are SNHLY and FYNNEI. This chain's CDR3 is CASSERRFDSELYF. CDR3 nucleotide sequence: TGTGCCAGCAGTGAAAGGAGGTTCGACAGTGAACTGTACTTC.

The V call is TRBV9, the J call TRBJ2-7; D possibly corresponds to TRBD2 (6 bases). CDR1 and CDR2 (germline): SGDLS, YYNGEE. The CDR3 contains 14 residues. Trimming cost V 2 bases and J 3 bases, with 12 bases left between them. In nucleotides, the CDR3 is TGTGCCAGCAGCGTGTCTGCTAGCGACTACGAGCAGTACTTC. This gives the protein CASSVSASDYEQYF.